This note documents a single TCR beta chain sequence. This specimen comes from a study of technical replicates of blood from several donors. Clones were sequenced by immunoSEQ multiplex PCR, and TCRdb holds only the in-frame ones, with some missing. The repertoire includes more than 90,000 clones, just over 95% of them detected once, and 0.2% to 0.25% sits in the top ten. Germline loops: CDR1 LNHDA, CDR2 SQIVND (reference sequence). J was trimmed by 4 bases and V by 10 bases; bases with no gene match: 7. The CDR3 sequence is 13 residues long. This sequence was found in a human donor in good health. Specimen: T cells isolated from PBMCs. The rearrangement uses TRBV19 and TRBJ2-7; 10 positions agree with TRBD1. The CDR3 here is CATQRDRGYEQYF. The CDR3 coding sequence is TGTGCCACCCAGAGGGACAGGGGTTACGAGCAGTACTTC.